What follows are 20 T cell receptor beta chains derived from one specimen sequenced in a study of tumor-infiltrating lymphocytes in primary liver carcinoma. Extraction of RNA together with DNA used about 18-31 mg of unsorted bulk tissue. Starting from 500 ng of total RNA, TCR beta cDNA was produced with a primer in the constant region. Slightly modified ARM-PCR, run as three nested multiplex PCR rounds, produced the TCR beta libraries. The first two PCR rounds, around 11 cycles each, used TRBV1-TRBV30 forward primers and a C-beta reverse primer. TCRdb reprocessed the multiplex PCR reads via MiXCR and lists one record per CDR3 protein. Of about 84,000 distinct CDR3 sequences in the sample, 72% were seen once. Sample: liver tumor tissue from sampling region 1. Regarding subset: tumor region T1, superior pole. The receptors here all came from a man between 40 and 49 years old with primary liver carcinoma and hepatitis B virus infection.

The chain combines TRBV10-3 with TRBJ2-7; the D is unclear. The CDR3 has 12 amino acids. Trimming stripped 10 bases from V and 6 bases from J, with 16 bases between. CDR1 and CDR2 (germline): ENHRY, SYGVKD. The CDR3 is CATHDFECEQYF. The CDR3, as DNA: TGTGCCACCCATGACTTCGAATGCGAGCAGTACTTC.

J is TRBJ1-4 and V is TRBV25-1; D gene ambiguous. CDR1 is MGHDK, CDR2 SYGVNS, per germline. The CDR3 length is 16 residues. With 4 bases removed from V and 4 bases from J, the gap between germline ends came to 16 bases. The CDR3 nucleotides read TGTGCCAGCAGTGCCTCCGACCCAGCAATTAATGAAAAACTGTTTTTT. Encoded protein: CASSASDPAINEKLFF.

Regarding this clonotype: This CDR3 fails to terminate in the conserved phenylalanine or tryptophan, so it likely reflects a read error. The chain joins TRBV24-1 to TRBJ2-1; 7 bases are a match to TRBD1. Unmatched junction bases numbered 8, after V lost 7 bases and J lost 3 bases. Germline V gene data show CDR1 as KGHDR and CDR2 as SFDVKD. The CDR3 is 15 amino acids. The CDR3 is CATRIGGQSYNEQFY. The DNA for the CDR3 is TGTGCCACCAGGATTGGGGGACAGAGCTACAATGAGCAGTTCTAC.

On this clonotype: This may be a read error, as it is one base from a much larger clone. This chain joins TRBV5-1 and TRBJ2-7; D gene uncertain. V was cut by 0 bases and J by 3 bases, with 10 bases left in between. CDR1 SGHRS and CDR2 YFSETQ come from the germline V gene. CDR3 length equals 14 residues. CDR3 residues: CASSLALEHYEQYF. CDR3 coding DNA: TGCGCCAGCAGCTTGGCCCTGGAACACTACGAGCAGTACTTC.

To note about this clonotype: A junction end diverges from the germline sequence, so it may reflect a read error. Here the CDR3 DNA reads TGTGCCAGCGGTATGAATGAGCAGCTCTTC. Its translation: CASGMNEQLF. The chain joins TRBV2 to TRBJ2-1, with D unresolved. CDR3 length: 10 residues. In germline, CDR1 is SNHLY, CDR2 FYNNEI.

This clonotype has a count of ten or more. The chain has TRBV28 and TRBJ1-5; 10 bases line up with TRBD1. The J segment lost 5 bases and the V segment lost 5 bases, leaving 6 bases of the junction unmatched. The CDR3 is made up of 15 amino acids. Per the germline V gene, CDR1 is MDHEN and CDR2 is SYDVKM. The CDR3 nucleotides are TGTGCCAGCAGTACCCCGACAGGGGGCCATCAGCCCCAGCATTTT. Translated: CASSTPTGGHQPQHF.

The rearrangement joins TRBV6-4 to TRBJ2-2, with D perhaps TRBD1 (6 bases). The CDR3 sequence is 14 residues long. The germline CDR1 and CDR2 sequences are MRHNA and SNTAGT. Trimming took off 6 bases at V and 0 bases at J, with 8 bases between the two ends. CDR3 DNA sequence: TGTGCCAGCAGCGAGGGGGCGAACACCGGGGAGCTGTTTTTT. Translating gives CASSEGANTGELFF.

This clonotype was observed a handful of times. The genes are TRBV15 and TRBJ2-5, with TRBD1 as a possible D gene (6 bases). The length of the CDR3 is 13 residues. Per the germline V gene, CDR1 is LNHNV and CDR2 is YYDKDF (reference sequence). Trimming removed 3 bases from V and 5 bases from J, with 10 bases in between. In DNA, the CDR3 is TGTGCCACCAGCAGCACAGGGCGGGAGACCCAGTACTTC. As protein: CATSSTGRETQYF.

This clonotype showed up just a few times. A single base separates this from a much larger clone, so it may be a read error. The chain joins TRBV10-3 to TRBJ2-7, with 7 bases fitting TRBD1. The CDR3 is made up of 14 amino acids. V lost 3 bases, J lost 5 bases, and 7 bases stayed unmatched. Germline V gene sequence: CDR1 ENHRY, CDR2 SYGVKD. CDR3: CAISDTRQGDEQYF. The CDR3 coding sequence is TGTGCCATCAGTGATACCCGACAGGGTGACGAGCAGTACTTC.

As for this clonotype: Relative to the germline gene, one junction end is altered; a read error may explain this. V gene TRBV11-2 combines with J gene TRBJ2-2; D gene uncertain. Germline lookup yields CDR1 SGHAT and CDR2 FQNNGV. The CDR3 has 14 amino acids. CDR3 DNA: TGTGCCAGCAGGTTAGAATCGAACGCTGGGGAACTGTTTTTT. This translates into CASRLESNAGELFF.

Concerning this clonotype itself: A much larger clonotype is one base distant, so this may be a read error. Because it lacks the conserved phenylalanine or tryptophan at the end, this CDR3 is likely a read error. The chain couples TRBV11-2 to TRBJ2-2; no clear D. V lost 4 bases to trimming and J lost 0 bases, with 6 bases between them. Germline assignment: CDR1 SGHAT and CDR2 FQNNGV. The CDR3 extends over 14 amino acids. CDR3 region: CASSSSPNTGELFS. The CDR3 DNA is TGTGCCAGCAGCTCTTCCCCGAACACCGGGGAGCTGTTTTCT.

The rearrangement uses TRBV12-3 or TRBV12-4 and TRBJ2-7, with D unresolved. The ends were cut back, 10 bases at V and 3 bases at J, with 16 bases in the middle. This CDR3 has 13 residues. The CDR3 here is CANTRLEYYEQYF. CDR3 bases: TGTGCCAACACCCGTCTGGAATACTACGAGCAGTACTTC.

A remark on this clonotype: This could be a read error, since a much larger clone is one nucleotide away. In nucleotides, the CDR3 is TGTGCCAGCAGTGAGAGAACATACCCTTACAATGAGCAGTTCTTC. It specifies CASSERTYPYNEQFF. The genes are TRBV2 and TRBJ2-1; D remains ambiguous. V lost 3 bases, J lost 4 bases, and 13 bases lay in between. Germline V lookup: CDR1 SNHLY, CDR2 FYNNEI. This CDR3 region has 15 residues.

As for this clonotype: Compared with germline, one end of the junction differs, possibly owing to a read error. The chain uses TRBV4-2 and TRBJ1-2; D ambiguous. Germline CDR1 reads LGHNA; CDR2 reads YNFKEQ. The CDR3 is 15 amino acids. CDR3 nucleotides: TGTGCCGGCAGCCATGCACCTGGGGAGTCCGGGGACTACACCTTC. This sequence encodes CAGSHAPGESGDYTF.

As regards this clonotype: No conserved phenylalanine or tryptophan ends this CDR3, so it is likely a read error. The chain combines TRBV12-3 or TRBV12-4 with TRBJ1-1, with TRBD1 as a possible D gene (6 bases). The length of the CDR3 is 14 residues. CDR3: CAGSPQQGSIEAFI. Written as DNA, the CDR3 is TGTGCCGGCAGTCCCCAACAGGGTAGCATTGAAGCTTTCATT.

This clonotype was seen only a few times. Being one base from a much bigger clone, this may be a read error. The chain uses TRBV12-3 or TRBV12-4 and TRBJ2-5; D uncertain. V lost 6 bases and J 7 bases, leaving 15 bases between the germline ends. CDR3 size: 13 residues. The CDR3 sequence is CASSRTTKGTQYF. The DNA of the CDR3 is TGTGCCAGCAGCCGTACTACAAAAGGGACCCAGTACTTC.

Details on this clonotype: At one end the junction does not follow the germline gene, possibly because of a read error. The CDR3 DNA reads as TGTGCCAGGAGTTTACAGGGTAGCAATTCACCACTCCACTTT. Its protein product is CARSLQGSNSPLHF. This rearrangement joins TRBV6-5 to TRBJ1-6, with D perhaps matching TRBD1 (6 bases). Germline V gives CDR1 MNHEY, CDR2 SVGAGI. This CDR3 region has 14 residues.

This clonotype was seen only a few times. This may arise from a read error, as a much more abundant clone is one base away. This chain connects TRBV6-1 to TRBJ2-7; D possibly matches TRBD1 or TRBD2 (5 bases each). CDR3 size: 14 residues. V lost 7 bases and J lost 3, with 16 bases in between. Germline V CDR1 and CDR2: MNHNS, SASEGT. For the CDR3, the DNA is TGTGCCAGCACTCGGGGCAGGGCGAGCTACGAGCAGTACTTC. Amino acid sequence: CASTRGRASYEQYF.

This clonotype was recorded only once. The conserved phenylalanine or tryptophan is not found at the CDR3 terminus, so this likely reflects a read error. This rearrangement joins TRBV6-1 to TRBJ2-3, with TRBD1 identical over 7 bases. Germline CDR1 MNHNS, CDR2 SASEGT. This CDR3 contains 15 residues. CDR3 protein: CANSIRTGRTDTQYS. Written as DNA, the CDR3 is TGTGCCAACAGTATCCGGACAGGCCGCACAGATACGCAGTATTCT.

Concerning this clonotype itself: The missing conserved phenylalanine or tryptophan at the end of this CDR3 makes a read error likely. No DNA is shown, since the ends of the CDR3 on it are uncertain; the CDR3 is the one TCRdb lists. The J gene is TRBJ2-5, the V gene TRBV12-3 or TRBV12-4; the D call in the table, TRBD2, was not verified against the DNA. The CDR3 sequence runs 15 residues, both termini included. The CDR3 sequence: CASSLRQGGRETEYL.